The sequence of this T cell receptor beta chain was determined in a study of cytomegalovirus exposure and HLA in healthy donors (dated by TCRdb to about 2017). Notes on the research overall: An earlier analysis of 587 of the donors reported 276 Gb of sequence data and roughly 100 million unique TCR beta sequences from around 200 million T cells. All discovery cohort repertoires had been generated on a single sequencing platform. A later analysis re-examined previously published TCR beta repertoires from more than 550 donors and added high-resolution HLA genotyping to investigate patterns of TCR occurrence. The T cell repertoires of 550 to 850 subjects were profiled by immunosequencing and related to cytomegalovirus serostatus. Donor age, sex, ethnicity and CMV serostatus were collected together with the repertoire data. To predict cytomegalovirus infection status, the study brought together high-throughput TCR immunosequencing, statistical association of individual TCRs with disease status, and machine learning. Among the roughly 400 genotyped donors, 75% to 90% belonged to the genetic ancestry cluster associated with self-reported Caucasian donors. An early release that covered about 600 HLA-typed donors contained about 300 gigabases of sequencing data and tens of millions of unique TCR sequences. In a later genetic analysis, genome-wide SNP genotypes for about 55% of the roughly 700 donors were used, and that subset was treated as a discovery cohort. The number of donors typed differed by locus, with about 629-630 for A, B, C, DRB1 and DQB1, about 500 for DQA1, 600 to 610 for DPA1, and 472 for DPB1. To decide whether each TCR beta V gene segment behaved as functional or pseudogenic, an earlier analysis of fewer than 750 of the donors relied on high-throughput TCR beta sequencing. The aim of the study was to test whether cataloging public T cell receptors could identify signatures of past pathogen exposure. Class I and class II HLA loci were covered by the typing at four-digit resolution. Across 300 to 400 genotyped donors of the cohort, an average of about 250,000 unique TCR beta nucleotide sequences per donor were sequenced, and 15% to 20% of those sequences were non-productive. Because of strong linkage in the cohort, roughly five DR-DQ haplotypes were treated as single units for association and clustering. A separate validation cohort of roughly 130 different subjects was used in addition to the roughly 720-subject first cohort. The later analysis used no new phenotypic data to find candidate immune exposures, relying instead on TCR beta sequences and their occurrence across donors.

Receptors were amplified or captured by the immunoSEQ multiplex PCR assay. A mixture of 60 forward primers for TCR Vbeta segments and 13 reverse primers for TCR Jbeta segments was used in the multiplex PCR. A multiplex PCR assay on genomic DNA amplified the CDR3 region of rearranged TCR beta genes. The Illumina HiSeq System was used to sequence the amplified TCR beta libraries as 87-base-pair reads. The study's own analysis went as follows. A later analysis counted approximately 76 million unique TCR beta chains across the 500 to 850 repertoires, and some 11 million of these chains were shared by at least two donors. To remove PCR and sequencing errors, raw reads were error-corrected and collapsed into unique sequences using a nearest-neighbor algorithm that merged closely related sequences. Alignment of CDR3 sequences to IMGT reference sequences was used to assign V, D and J gene segments. For a sequence to be retained, a match of at least six nucleotides was required to both a V gene segment and a J gene segment. Rearrangements were classified as productive when the CDR3 lacked stop codons and remained in frame with V and J, and all other rearrangements were classified as non-productive. CDR3 was defined by IMGT convention, running from the second conserved V-encoded cysteine to the conserved J-encoded phenylalanine. Sequences without an unambiguous match to a single V gene segment were excluded from the earlier analysis of a few hundred of the donors. An earlier analysis of 450 to 650 of the donors called V segments functional above 56.7% productive rearrangements and segregating when the between-donor standard deviation exceeded 5%. A statistical classification framework was built for diagnosing cytomegalovirus status from the catalog of TCR beta chain sequences. In a later analysis, TCR nucleotide sequences were compared against IMGT/GENE-DB human TR gene sequences so that V and J genes could be assigned. In a later analysis, CDR3 sequences and most-parsimonious VDJ recombination scenarios were assigned using the TCRdist pipeline. In a later analysis, every TCR beta chain was defined by the combination of its CDR3 amino acid sequence and its V-gene family, and reads without a unique V-gene family were dropped. A later analysis removed several hundred highly shared, low-generation-probability nucleotide sequences to deal with suspected cross-contamination and a sequencing artifact. In a later analysis, a clonal expansion index was calculated for each public chain from normalized within-repertoire ranks of inferred template counts. Generation probabilities in a later analysis came from a VDJ recombination model fitted to out-of-frame rearrangements, and those results were checked against IGoR. A later analysis scored TCR-TCR, TCR-HLA and TCR-CMV co-occurrence with hypergeometric tests, applying a repertoire-size bias correction to TCR pairs. To estimate false discovery rates, a later analysis permuted the HLA or CMV assignments 20 times. In a later analysis, co-occurring TCRs were grouped with DBSCAN, and TCRdist sequence similarity was added when clustering was performed within HLA-allele-positive subsets. Co-occurrence clustering excluded repertoires with fewer than 30,000 or more than 120,000 public chains, plus five with anomalous nucleotide sharing. The source is immuneACCESS, and TCRdb retained only in-frame sequences with V and J called. Part of the clones is not carried over; for the studies checked, unresolved V genes explain less than half of this, and the remainder is unexplained. That table supplies the V and J calls and clone size; D and trimming were determined from the DNA. This sample's table lists 30,000 to 40,000 clones. The top ten clonotypes cover approximately 10% of the sample.

In total, approximately 690 healthy bone marrow donors made up the cohort. All cohort members were sampled while nominally healthy, although unrecorded immune exposures were likely present. The donor was CMV seropositive and belonged to the group of around 300 seropositive cohort members. Every donor gave a peripheral blood sample, and the peripheral blood mononuclear cells from that sample were used for TCR beta sequencing. The Qiagen DNeasy Blood Extraction Kit was used to extract genomic DNA from the blood cell samples. General findings and caveats noted by the study authors: In a later analysis, HLA-associated TCR beta chains showed more clonal expansion and lower generation probabilities than non-associated chains that were equally common. Because some donors lacked HLA typing at each locus, the association tests relied only on the typed subset. Because counts were too low, some 16 rarely observed V segments, including chromosome 9 orphons, were excluded from the earlier analysis of several hundred of the donors. The authors suggested that the approach could potentially be generalized to other disease states and immunological phenotypes. The cohort was sequenced for TCR beta chains only, and without alpha or paired-chain data the features that could be detected were limited. A further reported finding was that TCR beta sequences accurately predicted the HLA-A and HLA-B alleles for most subjects in the first cohort. In a later genetic analysis, a missense DCLRE1C variant was associated with V-gene and J-gene trimming of TCR beta chains, and the association was replicated in an independent cohort. The classifier was reported to diagnose cytomegalovirus status with high specificity and sensitivity in both the original and validation cohorts. Correlated functional status among segregating V segments might be attributable to linkage disequilibrium, but an unknown experimental factor could not be ruled out. Compared with the approximately 670-donor mean, donors in an Asian-associated ancestry cluster had fewer N-insertions in productive TCRs, according to a later genetic analysis. A total of 150 to 200 TCR beta chains were listed by the study as associated with cytomegalovirus. In a later analysis, several top co-occurrence clusters were reported to appear linked to parvovirus B19, influenza, CMV and Epstein-Barr virus. According to a later analysis, most CMV-associated TCR beta chains appeared to be HLA-restricted, and the HLA associations seemed to be driven largely by CMV exposure. The 87-base-pair reads could not distinguish some IMGT-functional V segments, including TRBV6-2 and TRBV6-3, so those segments were excluded. A cluster of highly shared sequence variants was judged likely to represent a technical artifact of the sequencing pipeline. For the cohort, immune exposure information was limited to CMV serostatus. When HLA alleles, especially DR and DQ, strongly co-occurred, attributing TCR associations to individual alleles was difficult. In vitro tests confirmed that three of the cytomegalovirus-associated TCR beta chains recognize cytomegalovirus antigens. Across donors, most TCR sequences were observed very rarely, whereas some public TCRs were present in many individuals. A later analysis associated 16,951 TCR beta sequences with specific HLA alleles at a false discovery rate of 0.05. In a later analysis, TCR association rates were found to vary across HLA loci, with the most associated TCRs seen for DRB1 alleles and the fewest for HLA-C alleles. Broadly in line with IMGT annotations, most TCR beta V segments showed up in productive rearrangements about 87% or about 30% of the time in an earlier analysis of a few hundred of the donors. The presence/absence analyses assumed that sequencing depth was roughly uniform across donors, and that assumption may not be true.

From its cysteine to its phenylalanine, the CDR3 spans 12 amino acids. Here the CDR3 DNA is all that survives: 36 bases in frame from base 1. Looking up the germline V gene yields CDR1 MRHNA and CDR2 SNTAGT. As for this clone: The clone's antigen remains unknown. The junction departs from the called germline gene at one end, perhaps through a read error.

The TCR was taken from a man aged 35 to 55 in good health and CMV-seropositive. What was sequenced was PBMCs. The chain is assembled from TRBV6-4 and TRBJ2-1, and TRBD1 may be the D gene, going by 6 matching bases. The DNA sequence is as follows: TGTGCCAGCAGTCCCTCGACAGGCCCTAGGGTCTTC. The encoded protein is CASSPSTGPRVF.